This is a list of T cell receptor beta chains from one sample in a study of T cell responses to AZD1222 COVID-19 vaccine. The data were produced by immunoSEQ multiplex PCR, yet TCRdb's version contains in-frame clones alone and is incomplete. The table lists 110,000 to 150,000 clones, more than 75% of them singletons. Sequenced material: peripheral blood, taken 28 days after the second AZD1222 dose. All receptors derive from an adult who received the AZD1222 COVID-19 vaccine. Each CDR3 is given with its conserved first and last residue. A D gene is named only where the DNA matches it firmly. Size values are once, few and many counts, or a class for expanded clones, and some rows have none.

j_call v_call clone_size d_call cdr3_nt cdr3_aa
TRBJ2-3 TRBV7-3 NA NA TGTGCCAGCAGCTCGGAGTGGGGGGCAGATACGCAGTATTTT CASSSEWGADTQYF
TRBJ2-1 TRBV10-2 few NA TGCGCCAGCAGCGACACCCACAATGAGCAGTTCTTC CASSDTHNEQFF
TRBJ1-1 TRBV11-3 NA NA TGTGCCAGCAGCTTGAGGGGAGGGACTGAAGCTTTCTTT CASSLRGGTEAFF
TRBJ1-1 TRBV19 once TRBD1 TGTGCCAGTAGTGACAGGGGGTTGACTGAAGCTTTCTTT CASSDRGLTEAFF
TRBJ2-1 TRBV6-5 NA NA TGTGCCAGCAGTCTTCCGCCGGGGAATGAGCAGTTCTTC CASSLPPGNEQFF
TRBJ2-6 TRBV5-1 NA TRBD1 TGCGCCAGCAGCAGGACAGGAGGCTCTGGGGCCAACGTCCTGACTTTC CASSRTGGSGANVLTF
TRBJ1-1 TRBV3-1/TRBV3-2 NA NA TGTGCCAGCACCACGACCCTTAACACTGAAGCTTTCTTT CASTTTLNTEAFF
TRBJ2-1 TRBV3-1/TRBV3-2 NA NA TGTGCCAGCAGCCAGACTGTCGGCCTTGAGAGTGAGCAGTTCTTC CASSQTVGLESEQFF
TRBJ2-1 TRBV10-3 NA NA TGTGCCATCAGTTTAAACAATGAGCAGTTCTTC CAISLNNEQFF
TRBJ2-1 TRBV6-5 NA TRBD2 TGTGCCAGCAGTCAGGGACTAGTGCTCTACAATGAGCAGTTCTTC CASSQGLVLYNEQFF
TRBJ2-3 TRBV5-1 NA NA TGCGCCAGCAGCTCCCCTAAGGATACGCAGTATTTT CASSSPKDTQYF
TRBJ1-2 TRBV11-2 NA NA TGTGCCAGCAGCTTAGGACGGGGGGGGGCCTATGGCTACACCTTC CASSLGRGGAYGYTF
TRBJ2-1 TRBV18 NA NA TGTGCCAGCTCACGATTCTCCTCGACGGCGAATGAGCAGTTCTTC CASSRFSSTANEQFF
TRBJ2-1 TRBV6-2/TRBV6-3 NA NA TGTGCCAGCAGTCTTGGTGGGGCCCACTACAATGAGCAGTTCTTC CASSLGGAHYNEQFF
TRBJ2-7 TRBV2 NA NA TGTGCCAGCAGTCAGGACAGCAACTTCTCCTACGAGCAGTACTTC CASSQDSNFSYEQYF
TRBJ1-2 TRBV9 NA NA TGTGCCAGCAGCGTAGAGCAGGTCTCTTATGGCTACACCTTC CASSVEQVSYGYTF
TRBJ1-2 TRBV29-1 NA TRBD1 TGCAGCGTTGGGCAGCTTCGGACAGGGGGCTATGGCTACACCTTC CSVGQLRTGGYGYTF
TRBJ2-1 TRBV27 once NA TGTGCCAGCAGTTTAATAGATCGGGACAATATGTTCTTC CASSLIDRDNMFF
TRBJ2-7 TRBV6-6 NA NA TGTGCCAGCAGTTATGTGGGTAACCCCATCGAGCAGTACTTC CASSYVGNPIEQYF
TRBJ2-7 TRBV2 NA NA TGTGCCAGCAGTGAATACGAGGACAACCAATCAGCCTACGAGCAGTACTTC CASSEYEDNQSAYEQYF
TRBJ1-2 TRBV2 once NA TGTGCCAGCATCGGCAATAGTGGCGATGGCTACACCTTC CASIGNSGDGYTF
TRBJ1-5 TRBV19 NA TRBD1 TGTGCCAGTATCGACGGGCAGGGGGCTGGACAGCCCCAGCATTTT CASIDGQGAGQPQHF
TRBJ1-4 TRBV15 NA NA TGTGCCACCAGCAGGGACACAGGGACGGGAGACGAAAAACTGTTTTTT CATSRDTGTGDEKLFF
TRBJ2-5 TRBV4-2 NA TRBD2 TGTGCCAGCAGCCTCCAGCGGGGTCGGGAGACCCAGTACTTC CASSLQRGRETQYF
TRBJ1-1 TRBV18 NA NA TGTGCCAGCTCACCACAGGGGAAGACTGAAGCTTTCTTT CASSPQGKTEAFF
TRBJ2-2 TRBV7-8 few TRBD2 TGTGCCAGCAGCTCCCGTAGACTAGCGGGAGGCGGCACCGGGGAGCTGTTTTTT CASSSRRLAGGGTGELFF
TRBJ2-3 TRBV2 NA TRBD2 TGTGCCAGCAGCTTCGGGAGGGAGGATACGCAGTATTTT CASSFGREDTQYF
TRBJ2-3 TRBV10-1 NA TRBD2 TGCGCCAGCAGTGAGTCGTCGACTAGCGGGGGGCCCCAAGATACGCAGTATTTT CASSESSTSGGPQDTQYF
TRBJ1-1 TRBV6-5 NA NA TGTGCCAGCAGTTACACCCTAAACACTGAAGCTTTCTTT CASSYTLNTEAFF
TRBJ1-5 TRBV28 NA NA TGTGCCAGCAGTGGCTATAGCAATCAGCCCCAGCATTTT CASSGYSNQPQHF
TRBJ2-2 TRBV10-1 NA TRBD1 TGCGCCAGCAGATCCGGGACAGCGAACACCGGGGAGCTGTTTTTT CASRSGTANTGELFF
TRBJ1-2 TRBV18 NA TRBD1 TGTGCCAGCTCACCGAGCGGCGCCGGGACAGGTCGGAGCGGCTACACCTTC CASSPSGAGTGRSGYTF
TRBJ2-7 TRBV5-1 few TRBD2 TGCGCCAGCAGCTTGGGTGGCGGGGGCTACGAGCAGTACTTC CASSLGGGGYEQYF
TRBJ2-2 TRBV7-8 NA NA TGTGCCAGCAGCCCCCGGGCCTCAACCCGGGAGCTGTTTTTT CASSPRASTRELFF
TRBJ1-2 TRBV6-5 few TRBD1 TGTGCCAGCAGACGTCAGGGGGACTATGGCTACACCTTC CASRRQGDYGYTF
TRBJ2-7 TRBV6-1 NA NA TGTGCCAGCAGAAAAGGGCTCTTGTCCTACGAGCAGTACTTC CASRKGLLSYEQYF
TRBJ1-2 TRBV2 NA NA TGTGCCAGCAGTGAAGGCAGCTACTATGGCTACACCTTC CASSEGSYYGYTF
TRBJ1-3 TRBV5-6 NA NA TGTGCCAGCAGAAGAACAGGAGCCTCTGGAAACACCATATATTTT CASRRTGASGNTIYF
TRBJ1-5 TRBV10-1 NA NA TGCGCCAGCAGTGTCCAGCTCGATCAGCCCCAGCATTTT CASSVQLDQPQHF
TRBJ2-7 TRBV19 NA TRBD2 TGTGCCAGTAGTATAGCGGGAGGAAGCTACGAGCAGTACTTC CASSIAGGSYEQYF
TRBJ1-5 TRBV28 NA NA TGTGCCAGCAGTCTAACGGGGGGCAATCAGCCCCAGCATTTT CASSLTGGNQPQHF
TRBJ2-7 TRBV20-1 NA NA TGCAGTGCAGGGAAGAACTACGAGCAGTACTTC CSAGKNYEQYF
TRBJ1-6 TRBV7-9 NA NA TGTGCCAGCAGCTTAGTATACAGCTCCTATAATTCACCCCTCCACTTT CASSLVYSSYNSPLHF
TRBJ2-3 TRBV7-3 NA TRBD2 TGTGCCAGCAGCCAACGCCGGGACTATGGCACAGATACGCAGTATTTT CASSQRRDYGTDTQYF
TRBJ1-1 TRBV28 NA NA TGTGCCAGCAGTTTATCGGGTGCAGTTTACGGGGCTTTCTTT CASSLSGAVYGAFF
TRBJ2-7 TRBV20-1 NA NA TGCAGTGCTGAACAGGGTTTGTTTCAGTACTTC CSAEQGLFQYF
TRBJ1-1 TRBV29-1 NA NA TGCAGCGTCGCCCGCAGTGGTGAAGCTTTCTTT CSVARSGEAFF
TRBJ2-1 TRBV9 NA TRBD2 TGTGCCAGCAGCGTAGCAGGACTAGCAGGGGACAATGAGCAGTTCTTC CASSVAGLAGDNEQFF
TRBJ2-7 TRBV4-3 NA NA TGCGCCAGCAGCCAAGAGGGGACCCTCTCCTACGAGCAGTACTTC CASSQEGTLSYEQYF
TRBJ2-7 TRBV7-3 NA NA TGTGCCAGCAGCTTAGTTCGGAGACTCGTGTACGAGCAGTACTTC CASSLVRRLVYEQYF
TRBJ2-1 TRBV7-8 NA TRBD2 TGTGCCACCCGCACGGCGGCGGGAGGGTCCAATGAGCAGTTCTTC CATRTAAGGSNEQFF
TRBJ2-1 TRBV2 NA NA TGTGCCAGCAGTCCCGGGGTCCTAGGAAGAGAGCAGTTCTTC CASSPGVLGREQFF
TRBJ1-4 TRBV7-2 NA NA TGTGCCAGCAGCTTAGTACGGGGTGAAAAACTGTTTTTT CASSLVRGEKLFF
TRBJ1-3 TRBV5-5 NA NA TGTGCCAGCAGCGTAGGACCTGACTCTGGAAACACCATATATTTT CASSVGPDSGNTIYF
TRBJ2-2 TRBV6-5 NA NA TGTGCCAGCAGTCGCGTCAGGGTTGGGGAGCTGTTTTTT CASSRVRVGELFF
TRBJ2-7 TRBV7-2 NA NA TGTGCCAGCAGCCGGACGAGGCTTTACGAGCAGTACTTC CASSRTRLYEQYF
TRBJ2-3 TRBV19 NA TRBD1 TGTGCCAGTTCGAAGACAGGGGGCCAGAGCGCAGATACGCAGTATTTT CASSKTGGQSADTQYF
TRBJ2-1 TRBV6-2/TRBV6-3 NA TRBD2 TGTGCCAGCAGTTCCGGGGGGGGGAATGAGCAGTTCTTC CASSSGGGNEQFF
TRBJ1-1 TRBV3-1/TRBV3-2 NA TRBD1 TGTGCCAGCAGCCACAGGGGGCTCGAAGCTTTCTTT CASSHRGLEAFF